The 32 T cell receptor beta chains presented below share a single source sample, sequenced in a study of regulatory T cells in long-lasting Graves disease (dated by TCRdb to the early 2020s). The time point label for this specimen denotes: persistent/refractory GD, antithyroid drugs over 5 years with positive TRAb. For both TCR sequencing and RNA sequencing, RNA was extracted from PBMCs using TRIzol. Libraries were built with multiplex PCR. Sequencing used an Illumina HiSeq 4000. To build TCR beta libraries, CDR3 regions were amplified by Arm-PCR using iRepertoire HTBI primers. TCRdb reworked the public reads: Q25 trimming with fastp, MiXCR clone assembly, productive beta chains retained. Under each unique CDR3 protein, matching rows form one entry showing the most common genes and DNA. The sample has 350,000 to 500,000 distinct CDR3 sequences on record, around 20% of them singletons. The ten largest clones take up roughly an eighth of the sample.

The input for sequencing was peripheral blood mononuclear cells (PBMCs), taken when the disease was refractory, from a patient treated with antithyroid drugs. The receptors shown here come from a female donor with Graves disease.

This clonotype has ten or more counts. V gene TRBV6-1 combines with J gene TRBJ2-7; 8 bases are shared with TRBD1. Germline V gene lookup returns CDR1 MNHNS and CDR2 SASEGT. The V and J ends lost 7 bases and 6 bases, in that order; junction bases with no gene match: 14. This CDR3 spans 15 amino acids. The chain's CDR3 is CASTPRLQGAGEQYF. The CDR3, as DNA: TGTGCCAGCACCCCTCGCCTTCAGGGGGCAGGCGAGCAGTACTTC.

This clonotype appeared many times. This chain uses TRBV28 with TRBJ1-1; 9 bases fit TRBD1. The CDR3 runs 15 residues. Germline assignment: CDR1 MDHEN and CDR2 SYDVKM. Unmatched junction bases numbered 8, after V lost 6 bases and J lost 3 bases. CDR3 amino acids: CASRSTGGSDTEAFF. The CDR3 coding sequence is TGTGCCAGCAGGTCCACAGGGGGCTCGGACACTGAAGCTTTCTTT.

This clonotype has just a few counts. V gene TRBV19 combines with J gene TRBJ1-2; 9 bases line up with TRBD1. With 6 bases clipped from V and 3 bases from J, the junction kept 2 bases outside the gene matches. CDR3 length: 13 residues. In germline, CDR1 is LNHDA, CDR2 SQIVND (reference sequence). The CDR3 reads CASRWTGDYGYTF. The CDR3 DNA follows: TGTGCCAGTAGATGGACAGGGGACTATGGCTACACCTTC.

Only a few counts were recorded for this clonotype. The V and J genes are TRBV5-8 and TRBJ2-4; no firm D call. The CDR3 loop spans 13 amino acids. Trimming stripped 10 bases from V and 4 bases from J, with 15 bases between. The germline CDR1 and CDR2 sequences are SGHTS and YDEGEE. CDR3 in DNA: TGTGCCTCCCCTCGGGTCAGAAAAAACATTCAGTACTTC. This sequence encodes CASPRVRKNIQYF.

This clonotype showed up just a few times. This chain uses TRBV20-1 with TRBJ2-7, with D maybe TRBD2 (5 bases). The CDR3 spans 14 residues. V lost 1 base and J lost 3, with 13 bases in between. Germline loops: CDR1 DFQATT, CDR2 SNEGSKA (reference sequence). The CDR3 DNA follows: TGCAGTGCTAGAGGAAAACCACGGGGCTACGAGCAGTACTTC. This translates into CSARGKPRGYEQYF.

This clonotype was recorded once. This rearrangement joins TRBV20-1 to TRBJ2-2; maybe TRBD2 (5 bases). The V end lost 5 bases, the J end lost 2 bases, and 12 bases lay between the germline ends. The CDR3 contains 14 residues. The V gene's germline CDR1 is DFQATT and CDR2 SNEGSKA (reference sequence). CDR3 loop: CSAPTGINTGELFF. CDR3 bases: TGCAGTGCTCCTACCGGGATTAACACCGGGGAGCTGTTTTTT.

This clonotype occurred many times. This chain links TRBV3-1 with TRBJ2-5; 9 bases agree with TRBD2. The V and J ends lost 0 bases and 5 bases, in that order; junction bases with no gene match: 13. This CDR3 is 18 amino acids long. Germline V lookup: CDR1 LGHDT, CDR2 YNNKEL (reference sequence). CDR3 nucleotide sequence: TGTGCCAGCAGCCAAGAAGTTAATGGCGGGAGGGCCCAGGAGACCCAGTACTTC. Protein: CASSQEVNGGRAQETQYF.

There are many counts of this clonotype. The chain uses TRBV28 and TRBJ1-5; a weak D match, TRBD1 (6 bases). CDR1 MDHEN and CDR2 SYDVKM come from the germline V gene. Trimming took off 5 bases at V and 3 bases at J, with 14 bases between the two ends. The CDR3 is 15 residues long. The CDR3 loop reads CASSTDRYDNQPQHF. In DNA, the CDR3 is TGTGCCAGCAGTACCGACAGGTACGACAATCAGCCCCAGCATTTT. The full variable domain, in which reference TRBV28 and TRBJ1-5 provide the parts outside the CDR3, is DVKVTQSSRYLVKRTGEKVFLECVQDMDHENMFWYRQDPGLGLRLIYFSYDVKMKEKGDIPEGYSVSREKKERFSLILESASTNQTSMYLCASSTDRYDNQPQHFGDGTRLSIL.

The V call is TRBV7-9, the J call TRBJ1-6, with D unresolved. Trimming cost V 3 bases and J 8 bases, with 20 bases left between them. CDR3 size: 17 residues. Germline CDR1 reads SEHNR; CDR2 reads FQNEAQ (reference sequence). CDR3 region: CASSFIFSGGNDSPLHF. CDR3 nucleotide sequence: TGTGCCAGCAGCTTTATATTTTCGGGAGGGAACGATTCACCCCTCCACTTT.

The rearrangement links TRBV3-1 to TRBJ2-5; tentatively, D is TRBD2 (7 bases). This CDR3 is built from 14 residues. The germline CDR1 and CDR2 sequences are LGHDT and YNNKEL (reference sequence). Trimming took 3 bases from V and 7 from J, leaving 15 bases between them. CDR3 sequence: CASSHRTRGGTQYF. The CDR3 coding sequence is TGTGCCAGCAGCCATAGGACTAGGGGGGGGACCCAGTACTTC.

This clonotype appeared many times. The chain carries TRBV5-1 and TRBJ2-7; 7 bases fit TRBD1. V trimming: 5 bases; J trimming: 0 bases; junction bases outside the gene matches: 8. This CDR3 has 15 residues. Per germline, CDR1 SGHRS and CDR2 YFSETQ. Written as DNA, the CDR3 is TGCGCCAGCAGTTCAACCGGGACAGTCTCCTACGAGCAGTACTTC. Translated: CASSSTGTVSYEQYF.

Only a few counts were recorded for this clonotype. This chain connects TRBV7-9 to TRBJ1-1; TRBD1 is a possible D gene (5 bases). This CDR3 contains 13 residues. The germline gives CDR1 SEHNR, CDR2 FQNEAQ (reference sequence). V was pared by 1 base and J by 7 bases, with 10 bases between. The CDR3 is CASSLVGGHEAFF. The CDR3 DNA sequence: TGTGCCAGCAGCTTAGTTGGTGGACATGAAGCTTTCTTT.

This sequence joins TRBV7-9 and TRBJ1-1, with D hard to call. Deletions cut 4 bases from V and 2 bases from J, with 11 bases between. The CDR3 is 14 amino acids. CDR1 and CDR2 from the germline V gene are SEHNR and FQNEAQ (reference sequence). The CDR3 DNA is TGTGCCAGCAGCTCAATTGGGGTAAACACTGAAGCTTTCTTT. This gives the protein CASSSIGVNTEAFF.

This clonotype was recorded many times. The J gene is TRBJ1-1, the V gene TRBV7-2; possibly TRBD1 for D (5 bases). Germline lookup yields CDR1 SGHTA and CDR2 FQGNSA. Deletions cut 5 bases from V and 1 base from J, with 11 bases between. The CDR3 extends over 14 amino acids. DNA for the CDR3: TGTGCCAGCAGCGATCGACAGCGGAACACTGAAGCTTTCTTT. It translates to CASSDRQRNTEAFF.

This clonotype was counted many times. This rearrangement joins TRBV10-3 to TRBJ2-7; 9 bases match TRBD1. Unmatched junction bases numbered 7, after V lost 11 bases and J lost 5 bases. Looked up from germline, CDR1 is ENHRY and CDR2 is SYGVKD. The CDR3 is 12 amino acids. In DNA form, the CDR3 reads TGTGCCGGAGGGGACAGGGATAACGAGCAGTACTTC. The encoded protein is CAGGDRDNEQYF.

The sample holds many counts of this clonotype. This chain connects TRBV7-3 to TRBJ2-5, with TRBD1 as a possible D gene (7 bases). The length of the CDR3 is 14 residues. Germline CDR1 and CDR2: SGHTA and FQGTGA. The V and J ends lost 6 bases and 4 bases respectively, with 15 bases between them. The CDR3 is CASSSTGEAETQYF. The DNA of the CDR3 is TGTGCCAGCAGTTCCACAGGGGAGGCAGAGACCCAGTACTTC.

This chain connects TRBV20-1 to TRBJ2-7; D is undetermined. The length of the CDR3 is 14 residues. The germline V gene encodes CDR1 DFQATT and CDR2 SNEGSKA (reference sequence). The ends were cut back, 3 bases at V and 4 bases at J, with 16 bases in the middle. CDR3 amino acids: CSASIAGADYEQYF. The CDR3 DNA is TGCAGTGCTAGCATCGCAGGCGCTGATTACGAGCAGTACTTC.

The chain uses TRBV19 and TRBJ2-7; 8 bases are shared with TRBD2. This CDR3 contains 15 residues. The trim removed 3 bases at V and 4 bases at J, leaving 8 bases unmatched. The V gene's germline CDR1 is LNHDA and CDR2 SQIVND (reference sequence). As DNA, the CDR3 is TGTGCCAGTAGTATGGCCCCGACTAGCGATTACGAGCAGTACTTC. The encoded protein is CASSMAPTSDYEQYF. The full variable domain, in which reference TRBV19 and TRBJ2-7 provide the parts outside the CDR3, is DGGITQSPKYLFRKEGQNVTLSCEQNLNHDAMYWYRQDPGQGLRLIYYSQIVNDFQKGDIAEGYSVSREKKESFPLTVTSAQKNPTAFYLCASSMAPTSDYEQYFGPGTRLTVT.

This clonotype was counted ten times or more. The V call is TRBV25-1, the J call TRBJ2-5; 8 nucleotides match TRBD2. The CDR3 has 17 amino acids. Germline V CDR1 and CDR2: MGHDK, SYGVNS. Germline trimming cut 0 bases from V and 1 base from J; bases unmatched to any gene: 7. CDR3 in amino acids: CASSEYGSAGVQETQYF. The CDR3 DNA is TGTGCCAGCAGTGAATATGGTTCAGCGGGAGTCCAAGAGACCCAGTACTTC.

Of note for this clonotype: One end of the junction varies from germline; a read error may be responsible. The chain is built from TRBV6-1 and TRBJ2-7; maybe TRBD2 (6 bases). This CDR3 contains 11 residues. Per the germline V gene, CDR1 is MNHNS and CDR2 is SASEGT. The CDR3 DNA reads TGTGCCAGCGTCCCGGGGGACCGGCGAAACTTC. Translation: CASVPGDRRNF.

This clonotype has a count of ten or more. The J gene is TRBJ2-7, the V gene TRBV11-2; no definite D call. This CDR3 spans 13 amino acids. Trimming removed 1 base at V and 9 bases at J, with 13 bases between. The V gene's germline CDR1 is SGHAT and CDR2 FQNNGV. The CDR3 region is CASSLASWSGQYF. The CDR3 coding sequence is TGTGCCAGCAGCTTAGCCTCCTGGTCTGGGCAGTACTTC.

This clonotype occurred many times. The V call is TRBV20-1, the J call TRBJ1-6, with D perhaps matching TRBD1 (5 bases). Per the germline V gene, CDR1 is DFQATT and CDR2 is SNEGSKA (reference sequence). The V gene lost 2 bases and the J gene lost 7 bases, with 18 bases spanning the gap. This CDR3 comprises 16 residues. The CDR3 bases are TGCAGTGCTAGACATCTCCGGGACGGCCGGAATTCACCCCTCCACTTT. It is translated as CSARHLRDGRNSPLHF.

This chain connects TRBV28 to TRBJ2-1, with 14 positions matching TRBD2. The CDR3 runs 17 residues. V shed 6 bases, J shed 6 bases, and the junction held 10 bases outside the gene matches. Per the germline V gene, CDR1 is MDHEN and CDR2 is SYDVKM. The CDR3: CASRTGLAGVGGNEQFF. CDR3 nucleotide sequence: TGTGCCAGCAGGACGGGACTAGCGGGAGTGGGGGGCAATGAGCAGTTCTTC.

This clonotype was detected ten times or more. V and J are TRBV18 and TRBJ2-5; a weak D match, TRBD2 (6 bases). Between the trimmed V and J ends, which lost 3 bases and 2 bases, there was a span of 10 bases. Germline V gene data show CDR1 as KGHSH and CDR2 as LQKENI. The CDR3 covers 14 residues. In nucleotides, the CDR3 is TGTGCCAGCTCACCGAGCGGGCTACAAGAGACCCAGTACTTC. Translated: CASSPSGLQETQYF.

This clonotype has ten or more counts. The chain couples TRBV7-3 to TRBJ2-2; TRBD2 agrees at 8 bases. The germline V gene encodes CDR1 SGHTA and CDR2 FQGTGA. V shed 1 base and J 8 bases; nucleotides not matched to a gene: 12. CDR3 length: 17 amino acids. CDR3 DNA: TGTGCCAGCAGCTTAAGGGGCGGGAGGCCCTCGTTGGGGGAGCTGTTTTTT. This codes for CASSLRGGRPSLGELFF.

This sequence joins TRBV5-1 and TRBJ2-7; 10 bases map to TRBD2. Germline loops: CDR1 SGHRS, CDR2 YFSETQ. The J segment lost 5 bases and the V segment lost 4 bases, leaving 6 bases of the junction unmatched. The CDR3 has 14 residues. The CDR3 nucleotides are TGCGCCAGCAGCCCCGGGACTAGCGCCCACGAGCAGTACTTC. It codes for CASSPGTSAHEQYF.

This clonotype was picked up many times. V and J are TRBV11-2 and TRBJ2-7, with unresolved D. The CDR3 runs to 13 residues. The germline V gene encodes CDR1 SGHAT and CDR2 FQNNGV. Trimming left V 4 bases short and J 5 bases short, with 12 bases between. The CDR3 protein is CASSSNILNEQYF. The DNA for the CDR3 is TGTGCCAGCAGCTCAAATATTTTGAACGAGCAGTACTTC.

The rearrangement joins TRBV20-1 to TRBJ1-6, with 7 positions matching TRBD1. The length of the CDR3 is 16 residues. From germline, CDR1 is DFQATT and CDR2 SNEGSKA (reference sequence). V shed 4 bases and J 5 bases; nucleotides not matched to a gene: 11. The CDR3 protein is CSAKGQLMRDNSPLHF. In DNA, the CDR3 is TGCAGTGCTAAGGGACAGCTAATGAGGGATAATTCACCCCTCCACTTT.

This clonotype came up a few times. The chain recombines TRBV4-1 with TRBJ2-7; possible D gene TRBD1, 6 bases. The CDR3 is made up of 14 amino acids. From germline, CDR1 is MGHRA and CDR2 YSYEKL. V dropped 1 base and J dropped 4 bases, with 11 bases sitting between them. The CDR3, as DNA: TGCGCCAGCAGCCAAGTTCCAGGGGTATACGAGCAGTACTTC. Translation gives CASSQVPGVYEQYF.

This clonotype showed up many times. In nucleotides, the CDR3 is TGTGCCAGCAGCGTAGGGACAGGGGGGATATACGAGCAGTACTTC. Translated: CASSVGTGGIYEQYF. This sequence joins TRBV7-8 and TRBJ2-7, with TRBD1 matching 11 bases. The V gene end was trimmed by 5 bases and the J gene end by 4 bases; junction bases not matched to a gene: 7. CDR3 length equals 15 residues. In germline, CDR1 is SGHVS, CDR2 FQNEAQ.

This rearrangement joins TRBV13 to TRBJ2-5; 8 nucleotides match TRBD2. Germline V gives CDR1 PRHDT, CDR2 FYEKMQ (reference sequence). This CDR3 has 15 amino acids. Germline trimming cut 8 bases from V and 5 bases from J; bases unmatched to any gene: 13. Here the CDR3 reads CASQFSGKAIETQYF. The DNA of the CDR3 is TGTGCCAGCCAATTTAGCGGGAAAGCTATCGAGACCCAGTACTTC.

This clonotype was observed a few times. The chain combines TRBV30 with TRBJ1-1; no reliable D call. The CDR3 spans 14 residues. From germline, CDR1 is GTSNPN and CDR2 SVGIG (reference sequence). Trimming shortened V by 0 bases and J by 5 bases, and 13 bases separated the two germline ends. The CDR3 DNA reads as TGTGCCTGGAGTGTTTTTGATTATGGTACTGAAGCTTTCTTT. Its translation: CAWSVFDYGTEAFF.